The entry below describes one T cell receptor (beta chain). The data stem from a study of blood T cell repertoires in COVID-19. The CDR3 is 16 amino acids. Germline V CDR1 and CDR2: SGHNT, YYREEE (reference sequence). V lost 0 bases and J 0 bases, leaving 13 bases between the germline ends. The data were produced by immunoSEQ multiplex PCR, yet TCRdb's version contains in-frame clones alone and is incomplete. The sample has 200,000 to 250,000 clones; 80% to 85% are singletons. The receptor was isolated from an elderly woman with COVID-19, enrolled during active disease. The source material was peripheral blood. The rearrangement links TRBV5-4 to TRBJ2-7, with D possibly TRBD2 on 5 matching bases. The CDR3 is CASSLGGSRSSYEQYF. The CDR3 DNA reads TGTGCCAGCAGCTTGGGCGGGTCGAGGAGCTCCTACGAGCAGTACTTC.